This passage covers 24 T cell receptor beta chains from one sample sequenced in a study of graft-versus-host responses after intestinal transplantation. Grafts had their tissue processed, releasing intraepithelial and lamina propria lymphocytes. Sequencing used immunoSEQ multiplex PCR; TCRdb keeps in-frame clones, though not all of them. The table shows around 2,200 clones, with 80% occurring only once. The sample was ileum tissue, taken 18 days after transplant. The receptors were gathered from a human patient who received an intestinal transplant, so some T cells may come from the graft donor.

J is TRBJ1-1 and V is TRBV12-5, with D possibly being TRBD1 (5 bases). V gave up 2 bases and J gave up 6 bases, with 13 bases separating them. This CDR3 is built from 14 residues. CDR1 LGHNT and CDR2 FRNRAP come from the germline V gene. The CDR3 DNA is TGTGCTAGTGGTTTGTCTACACGGGGCGCTGAAGCTTTCTTT. Translation gives CASGLSTRGAEAFF. The entire variable domain, with the rest obtained from reference TRBV12-5 and TRBJ1-1, is as follows: DARVTQTPRHKVTEMGQEVTMRCQPILGHNTVFWYRQTMMQGLELLAYFRNRAPLDDSGMPKDRFSAEMPDATLATLKIQPSEPRDSAVYFCASGLSTRGAEAFFGQGTRLTVV.

A few counts support this clone. The J gene is TRBJ2-7, the V gene TRBV29-1; 8 bases match TRBD1. The CDR3 totals 14 residues. V lost 0 bases to trimming and J lost 6 bases; unmatched junction nucleotides: 7. CDR1 is SQVTM, CDR2 ANQGSEA, per germline. The CDR3 region is CSVEDQTGGFEQYF. CDR3 nucleotides: TGCAGCGTTGAAGATCAAACAGGGGGTTTCGAGCAGTACTTC.

The chain employs TRBV6-6 and TRBJ2-7; D uncertain. V lost 2 bases and J lost 6, with 11 bases in between. The CDR3 covers 13 residues. Germline V gives CDR1 MNHNY, CDR2 SVGAGI (reference sequence). The CDR3 sequence is CASSYAVFIEQYF. CDR3 bases: TGTGCCAGCAGTTACGCGGTATTCATCGAGCAGTACTTC.

The chain recombines TRBV2 with TRBJ1-6; TRBD1 matches at 8 bases. Trimming at V came to 7 bases and at J to 5 bases, leaving 7 bases not matched to a gene. In germline, CDR1 is SNHLY, CDR2 FYNNEI. This CDR3 is 15 amino acids long. CDR3 protein: CASKSGGANNSPLHF. The CDR3 DNA reads as TGTGCCAGCAAGTCAGGGGGCGCGAATAATTCACCCCTCCACTTT. Complete variable domain (other parts from reference TRBV2 and TRBJ1-6): EPEVTQTPSHQVTQMGQEVILRCVPISNHLYFYWYRQILGQKVEFLVSFYNNEISEKSEIFDDQFSVERPDGSNFTLKIRSTKLEDSAMYFCASKSGGANNSPLHFGNGTRLTVT.

The V gene is TRBV5-8, the J gene TRBJ2-7; TRBD1 matches at 11 bases. This CDR3 contains 15 residues. The V gene's germline CDR1 is SGHTS and CDR2 YDEGEE. The V segment lost 0 bases and the J segment 3 bases; nucleotides outside the gene matches: 2. The CDR3 spells CASSLAGTGGYEQYF. The CDR3 DNA sequence: TGTGCCAGCAGCTTGGCCGGGACAGGGGGCTACGAGCAGTACTTC. Looking up the rest from reference TRBV5-8 and TRBJ2-7 gives the full variable domain: EAGVTQSPTHLIKTRGQQATLRCSPISGHTSVYWYQQALGLGLQFLLWYDEGEERNRGNFPPRFSGRQFPNYSSELNVNALELEDSALYLCASSLAGTGGYEQYFGPGTRLTVT.

The genes are TRBV10-2 and TRBJ2-7, with 9 bases that match TRBD1. Germline-derived CDR1 and CDR2 are WSHSY and SAAADI. The trim removed 5 bases at V and 3 bases at J, leaving 8 bases unmatched. This CDR3 has 15 residues. In DNA, the CDR3 is TGCGCCAGCAGTATCCAAGGGACAGGGATCTACGAGCAGTACTTC. It codes for CASSIQGTGIYEQYF.

This clone turned up a few times. V is TRBV5-1 and J is TRBJ2-7; D may be TRBD1 or TRBD2 (5 bases each). Deletions cut 2 bases from V and 0 bases from J, with 9 bases between. CDR1 is SGHRS, CDR2 YFSETQ, per germline. The CDR3 is 14 residues long. CDR3 coding DNA: TGCGCCAGCAGCTTATGGGGGAACTCCTACGAGCAGTACTTC. Amino acids: CASSLWGNSYEQYF.

The chain combines TRBV11-2 with TRBJ1-1; 7 bases map to TRBD1. The CDR3 has 16 amino acids. V gave up 1 base and J gave up 2 bases; unmatched junction bases: 7. CDR1 SGHAT and CDR2 FQNNGV come from the germline V gene. The CDR3 loop is CASSLGLGGRNTEAFF. CDR3 coding DNA: TGTGCCAGCAGCTTAGGATTAGGGGGCCGAAACACTGAAGCTTTCTTT.

The chain uses TRBV5-6 and TRBJ2-5; no definite D call. In germline, CDR1 is SGHDT, CDR2 YYEEEE. The ends were cut back, 1 base at V and 4 bases at J, with 8 bases in the middle. This CDR3 spans 13 amino acids. The chain's CDR3 is CASSLQVGETQYF. In nucleotides, the CDR3 is TGTGCCAGCAGCTTGCAGGTTGGAGAGACCCAGTACTTC.

The chain employs TRBV13 and TRBJ2-3, with 9 bases that match TRBD1. Germline V CDR1 and CDR2: PRHDT, FYEKMQ (reference sequence). V lost 3 bases and J lost 1; bases outside the gene matches: 5. This CDR3 spans 16 amino acids. CDR3 coding DNA: TGTGCCAGCAGCTTTACCCGGGACAGGGGCACAGATACGCAGTATTTT. Protein: CASSFTRDRGTDTQYF.

This clone was recorded a few times. The chain couples TRBV9 to TRBJ2-7; TRBD2 aligns across 9 bases. V was pared by 0 bases and J by 5 bases, with 12 bases of the junction left unmatched. CDR3 size: 17 residues. Germline V gives CDR1 SGDLS, CDR2 YYNGEE. The DNA for the CDR3 is TGTGCCAGCAGCGTAGACGGGGCTAGCGGGGTTCGGAACGAGCAGTACTTC. Protein sequence: CASSVDGASGVRNEQYF.

The J gene is TRBJ1-5, the V gene TRBV21-1. TRBV21-1 is designated a pseudogene. The CDR3 has 16 residues. This chain's CDR3 is CASSHSLHWHHQPQHF. The CDR3 nucleotides read TGTGCCAGCAGCCACTCTTTACATTGGCATCATCAGCCCCAGCATTTT.

The genes are TRBV28 and TRBJ2-7, with a tentative D call TRBD2 (5 bases). This CDR3 has 16 amino acids. Germline V gene lookup returns CDR1 MDHEN and CDR2 SYDVKM. V was clipped by 2 bases and J by 3 bases, with 17 bases between them. As DNA, the CDR3 is TGTGCCAGCAGTTTAAAGGAAGAGGGCGGCGACTACGAGCAGTACTTC. Translated: CASSLKEEGGDYEQYF.

The CDR3 region is CASSDHRGDEKLFF. The CDR3 DNA reads TGTGCCAGCAGCGATCACAGGGGGGATGAAAAACTGTTTTTT. The chain has TRBV5-5 and TRBJ1-4, with 8 bases fitting TRBD1. Germline trimming cut 4 bases from V and 6 bases from J; bases unmatched to any gene: 5. The germline V gene has CDR1 SGHKS and CDR2 YYEKEE (reference sequence). The CDR3 runs 14 residues.

The chain combines TRBV5-1 with TRBJ2-3; 7 bases match TRBD2. Per germline, CDR1 SGHRS and CDR2 YFSETQ. The CDR3 is 13 amino acids. The V segment lost 5 bases and the J segment 2 bases; nucleotides outside the gene matches: 2. The chain's CDR3 is CASRKRDTDTQYF. The CDR3 DNA reads as TGCGCCAGCAGGAAGCGGGACACAGATACGCAGTATTTT.

CDR3 sequence (DNA): TGTGCCAGCAGCTTGGGACAGGGGATTGGCACTGAAGCTTTCTTT. It codes for CASSLGQGIGTEAFF. The V gene is TRBV5-4, the J gene TRBJ1-1; 8 bases line up with TRBD1. The germline gives CDR1 SGHNT, CDR2 YYREEE (reference sequence). This CDR3 spans 15 amino acids. The junction had 5 bases not matched to a gene; V was cut back by 0 bases and J by 4 bases.

This rearrangement joins TRBV9 to TRBJ2-3; D uncertain. Looked up from germline, CDR1 is SGDLS and CDR2 is YYNGEE. V lost 2 bases, J lost 2 bases, and 9 bases lay in between. The CDR3 extends over 14 amino acids. The CDR3 here is CASSVGINTDTQYF. For the CDR3, the DNA is TGTGCCAGCAGCGTTGGAATTAACACAGATACGCAGTATTTT.

This clone was picked up one time. The V and J genes are TRBV7-6 and TRBJ2-1; 8 positions match TRBD2. V trimming: 8 bases; J trimming: 5 bases; junction bases outside the gene matches: 5. Germline V gene data show CDR1 as SGHVS and CDR2 as FNYEAQ. The CDR3 is 13 amino acids. For the CDR3, the DNA is TGTGCCAGCTATACTAGCGGTAACAATGAGCAGTTCTTC. As protein: CASYTSGNNEQFF.

The sample holds a few counts of this clone. V usage is TRBV21-1 and J usage is TRBJ2-2; the table's D call, TRBD2, was not checked against the DNA. TRBV21-1 is shown as a pseudogene. The CDR3 is 17 residues long. The CDR3 nucleotides read TGTGCCAGCAGCAAAGGACCCAGCGGGAGGTGCACCGGGGAGCTGTTTTTT. This gives the protein CASSKGPSGRCTGELFF.

As for this clone: Other DNA sequences in the same sample also yield this CDR3. The J gene is TRBJ2-5, the V gene TRBV2; D gene uncertain. Trimming left V 1 base short and J 9 bases short, with 12 bases between. CDR3 length: 13 amino acids. Per the germline V gene, CDR1 is SNHLY and CDR2 is FYNNEI. Here the CDR3 reads CASSEGGRLAQYF. The CDR3 region has the DNA TGTGCCAGCAGTGAAGGTGGGCGGTTGGCCCAGTACTTC.

This chain uses TRBV6-5 with TRBJ2-5, with D hard to call. The last part of the DNA fits TRBJ2-7 better; the J call may be wrong. This CDR3 has 14 amino acids. CDR1 and CDR2 (germline): MNHEY, SVGAGI. The CDR3, as DNA: TGTGCCAGCAGTTACGCGGTAAGCTCCTACGAGCAGTACTTC. Translation gives CASSYAVSSYEQYF.

V and J are TRBV9 and TRBJ2-3; tentatively, D is TRBD1 or TRBD2 (5 bases each). Germline V gene sequence: CDR1 SGDLS, CDR2 YYNGEE. The CDR3 has 14 amino acids. V was pared by 0 bases and J by 1 base, with 6 bases between. CDR3 DNA sequence: TGTGCCAGCAGCGTAGGGGGACGCACAGATACGCAGTATTTT. This sequence encodes CASSVGGRTDTQYF.

This clone was counted between two and nine times. The genes are TRBV7-9 and TRBJ2-5, with 9 bases aligning to TRBD1. The CDR3 contains 17 residues. With V trimmed by 4 bases and J by 2 bases, 11 bases remained unmatched. Germline V lookup: CDR1 SEHNR, CDR2 FQNEAQ (reference sequence). The CDR3 DNA sequence: TGTGCCAGCAGCTCCAACAGGGGGCGCGGACGACAAGAGACCCAGTACTTC. It is translated as CASSSNRGRGRQETQYF.

The chain couples TRBV11-2 to TRBJ2-7, with D perhaps TRBD1 (6 bases). CDR3 size: 14 residues. Trimming cost V 5 bases and J 3 bases, with 14 bases left between them. The germline CDR1 and CDR2 sequences are SGHAT and FQNNGV. The chain's CDR3 is CASSAPTGFYEQYF. CDR3 sequence (DNA): TGTGCCAGCAGCGCCCCCACAGGGTTCTACGAGCAGTACTTC.